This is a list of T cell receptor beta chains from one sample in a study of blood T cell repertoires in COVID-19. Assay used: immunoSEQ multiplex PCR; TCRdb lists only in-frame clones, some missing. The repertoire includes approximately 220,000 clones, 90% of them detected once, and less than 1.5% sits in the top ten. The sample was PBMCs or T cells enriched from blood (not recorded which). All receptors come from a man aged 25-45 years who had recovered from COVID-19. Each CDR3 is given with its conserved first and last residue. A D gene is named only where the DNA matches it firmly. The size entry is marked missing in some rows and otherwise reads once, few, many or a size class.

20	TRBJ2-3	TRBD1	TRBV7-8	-	CASSDRDTGSPWGQGIAQYF	TGTGCCAGCAGCGACAGGGACACCGGATCACCGTGGGGACAGGGAATCGCGCAGTATTTT
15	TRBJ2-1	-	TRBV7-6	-	CASSLVRGERDEQFF	TGTGCCAGCAGCTTAGTCAGGGGGGAAAGGGATGAGCAGTTCTTC
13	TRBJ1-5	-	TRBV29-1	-	CSVEASRGQIQHF	TGCAGCGTTGAAGCCTCGCGAGGACAGATCCAGCATTTT
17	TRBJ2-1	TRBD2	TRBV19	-	CASTAGAVLSSYNEQFF	TGTGCCAGTACAGCGGGGGCGGTATTAAGCTCCTACAATGAGCAGTTCTTC
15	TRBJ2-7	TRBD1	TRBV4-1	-	CASSHETGGSYEQYF	TGCGCCAGCAGCCATGAGACAGGGGGATCCTACGAGCAGTACTTC
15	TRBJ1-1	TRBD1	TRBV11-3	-	CASSPGGQGVDEAFF	TGTGCCAGCAGCCCGGGGGGACAGGGGGTTGATGAAGCTTTCTTT
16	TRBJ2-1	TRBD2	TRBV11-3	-	CASSPGLAGPYNEQFF	TGTGCCAGCAGTCCCGGACTAGCGGGGCCCTACAATGAGCAGTTCTTC
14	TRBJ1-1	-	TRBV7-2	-	CASSFMWGGTEAFF	TGTGCCAGCAGCTTTATGTGGGGAGGCACTGAAGCTTTCTTT
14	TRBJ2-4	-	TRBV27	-	CASKTRAGENIQYF	TGTGCCAGCAAAACTCGGGCGGGCGAGAACATTCAGTACTTC
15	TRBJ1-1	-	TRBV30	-	CAWAALGRGYAEAFF	TGTGCCTGGGCCGCCCTCGGGAGGGGATACGCTGAAGCTTTCTTT
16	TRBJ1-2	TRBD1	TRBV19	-	CASSTQAGGRNYGYTF	TGTGCCAGTAGTACACAAGCAGGGGGACGAAACTATGGCTACACCTTC
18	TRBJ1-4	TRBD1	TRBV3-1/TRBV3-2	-	CASSQKGAGRRTNEKLFF	TGTGCCAGCAGCCAAAAGGGGGCGGGCAGGCGCACTAATGAAAAACTGTTTTTT
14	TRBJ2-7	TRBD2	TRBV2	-	CASNPWGGNYEQYF	TGTGCCAGCAATCCGTGGGGAGGGAATTACGAGCAGTACTTC
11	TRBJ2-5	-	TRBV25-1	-	CASSPQETQYF	TGTGCCAGCAGTCCTCAAGAGACCCAGTACTTC
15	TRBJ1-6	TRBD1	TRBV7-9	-	CASSFGTATLSPLHF	TGTGCCAGCAGCTTCGGGACAGCGACCCTTTCACCCCTCCACTTT
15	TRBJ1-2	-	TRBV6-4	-	CASSATGNTNYGYTF	TGTGCCAGCAGTGCCACAGGGAACACGAACTATGGCTACACCTTC
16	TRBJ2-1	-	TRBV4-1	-	CASSFRGSLSYNEQFF	TGCGCCAGCAGCTTCCGCGGAAGTCTCTCCTACAATGAGCAGTTCTTC
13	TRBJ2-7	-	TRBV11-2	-	CASSLVLAGEQYF	TGTGCCAGCAGCTTAGTGCTAGCTGGCGAGCAGTACTTC
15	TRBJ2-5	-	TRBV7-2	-	CASSHRAGLQETQYF	TGTGCCAGCAGCCATCGAGCGGGCCTCCAAGAGACCCAGTACTTC
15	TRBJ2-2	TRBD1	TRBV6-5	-	CASSAGTDNTGELFF	TGTGCCAGCAGCGCCGGGACAGACAACACCGGGGAGCTGTTTTTT
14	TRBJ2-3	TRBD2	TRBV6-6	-	CASRKRERPDTQYF	TGTGCCAGCAGAAAGCGGGAGAGGCCAGATACGCAGTATTTT
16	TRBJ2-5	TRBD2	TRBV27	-	CASSRYALANQETQYF	TGTGCCAGCAGCCGTTATGCACTAGCGAACCAAGAGACCCAGTACTTC
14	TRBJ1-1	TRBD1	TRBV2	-	CASSEGTGGTEAFF	TGTGCCAGCAGTGAAGGGACAGGGGGTACTGAAGCTTTCTTT
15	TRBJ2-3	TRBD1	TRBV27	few	CASSLGTDSTDTQYF	TGTGCCAGCAGTTTGGGGACAGATAGCACAGATACGCAGTATTTT
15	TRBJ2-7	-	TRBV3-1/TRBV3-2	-	CASSQGRGLAAEQYF	TGTGCCAGCAGCCAAGGGCGGGGCCTAGCCGCCGAGCAGTACTTC
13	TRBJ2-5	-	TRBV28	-	CASSLIGRGTQYF	TGTGCCAGCAGTTTGATCGGCAGGGGGACCCAGTACTTC
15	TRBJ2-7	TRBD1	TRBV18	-	CASSPNRDRFYEQYF	TGTGCCAGCTCACCAAACCGGGACAGGTTCTACGAGCAGTACTTC
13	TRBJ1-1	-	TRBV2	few	CASIVQLNTEAFF	TGTGCCAGCATTGTACAGCTCAACACTGAAGCTTTCTTT
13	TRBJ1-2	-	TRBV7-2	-	CASSLGSTYGYTF	TGTGCCAGCAGCTTGGGGAGCACGTATGGCTACACCTTC
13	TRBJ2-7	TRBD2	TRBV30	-	CAGTSGRGYEQYF	TGTGCCGGGACTAGCGGGAGAGGTTACGAGCAGTACTTC
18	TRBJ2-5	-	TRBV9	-	CASSVGVGRAGPKETQYF	TGTGCCAGCAGCGTAGGTGTCGGGCGGGCGGGTCCCAAAGAGACCCAGTACTTC
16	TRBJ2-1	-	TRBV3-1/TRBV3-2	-	CASSQDGGSSYNEQFF	TGTGCCAGCAGCCAAGATGGCGGCAGCTCCTACAATGAGCAGTTCTTC
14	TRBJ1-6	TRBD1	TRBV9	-	CASSGTGNNSPLHF	TGTGCCAGCAGCGGGACAGGGAATAATTCACCCCTCCACTTT
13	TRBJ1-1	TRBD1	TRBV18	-	CASSPERQGQAFF	TGTGCCAGCTCACCGGAACGACAGGGGCAAGCTTTCTTT
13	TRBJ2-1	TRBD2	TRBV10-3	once	CATLAGGIDEQFF	TGTGCCACACTAGCGGGAGGTATCGATGAGCAGTTCTTC
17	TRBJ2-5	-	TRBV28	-	CASSTPTAQGGGETQYF	TGTGCCAGCAGTACCCCAACGGCGCAGGGAGGGGGGGAGACCCAGTACTTC
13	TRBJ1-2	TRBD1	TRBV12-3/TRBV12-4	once	CASTPGQTYGYTF	TGTGCCAGCACCCCGGGACAGACCTATGGCTACACCTTC
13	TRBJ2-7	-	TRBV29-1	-	CSVSPGHFYEQYF	TGCAGCGTTTCACCGGGACATTTCTACGAGCAGTACTTC
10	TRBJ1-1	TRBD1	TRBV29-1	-	CSAGGPEAFF	TGCAGCGCAGGGGGCCCTGAAGCTTTCTTT
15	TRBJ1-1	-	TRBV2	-	CATTRDMPLNTEAFF	TGTGCCACCACCCGAGACATGCCGCTGAACACTGAAGCTTTCTTT
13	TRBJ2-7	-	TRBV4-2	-	CASSQDQAYEQYF	TGTGCCAGCAGCCAAGATCAGGCCTACGAGCAGTACTTC
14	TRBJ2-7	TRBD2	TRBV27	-	CASSFGLASDEQYF	TGTGCCAGCAGTTTTGGACTAGCGTCCGACGAGCAGTACTTC
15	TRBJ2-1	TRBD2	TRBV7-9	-	CASSSGLAGYNEQFF	TGTGCCAGCAGCTCGGGACTAGCAGGGTACAATGAGCAGTTCTTC
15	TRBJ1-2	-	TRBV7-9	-	CASSLEWSGEGGYTF	TGTGCCAGCAGCTTAGAGTGGTCAGGGGAGGGTGGCTACACCTTC
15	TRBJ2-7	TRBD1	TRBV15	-	CATSRERTGFYEQYF	TGTGCCACCAGCAGGGAACGGACAGGGTTCTACGAGCAGTACTTC
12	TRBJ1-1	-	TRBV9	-	CASSVGGTEAFF	TGTGCCAGCAGCGTCGGGGGCACTGAAGCTTTCTTT
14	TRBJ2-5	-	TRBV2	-	CASSENSAQETQYF	TGTGCCAGCAGTGAAAATAGCGCCCAAGAGACCCAGTACTTC
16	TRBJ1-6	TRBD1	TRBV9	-	CASSASSGQGGSPLHF	TGTGCCAGCAGCGCAAGTTCGGGACAGGGGGGATCACCCCTCCACTTT
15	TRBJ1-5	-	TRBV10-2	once	CASSESMSSNQPQHF	TGCGCCAGCAGTGAGTCGATGAGTAGCAATCAGCCCCAGCATTTT
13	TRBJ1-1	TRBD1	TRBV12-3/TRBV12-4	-	CASSLTGRTEAFF	TGTGCCAGCAGTTTGACAGGGAGAACTGAAGCTTTCTTT
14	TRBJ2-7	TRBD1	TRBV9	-	CASSVGPTGGRQYF	TGTGCCAGCAGCGTAGGACCTACAGGGGGGCGCCAGTACTTC
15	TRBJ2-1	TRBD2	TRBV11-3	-	CASSQDGGADNEQFF	TGTGCCAGCAGCCAAGACGGGGGGGCCGACAATGAGCAGTTCTTC
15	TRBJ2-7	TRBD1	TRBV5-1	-	CASSLVADRGHEQYF	TGCGCCAGCAGCTTGGTGGCGGACAGGGGCCACGAGCAGTACTTC
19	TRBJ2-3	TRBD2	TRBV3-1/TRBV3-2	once	CASSQGASGGSRYTDTQYF	TGTGCCAGCAGCCAAGGGGCTAGCGGGGGTTCCCGGTACACAGATACGCAGTATTTT
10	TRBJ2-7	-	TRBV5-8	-	CARGGHEQYF	TGTGCCAGGGGTGGGCACGAGCAGTACTTC
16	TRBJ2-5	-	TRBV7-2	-	CASSANLVQRQETQYF	TGTGCCAGCAGCGCTAACCTCGTACAGCGGCAAGAGACCCAGTACTTC